The clone carrying this TCR beta chain turned up a few times. Its antigen is still unknown. This sample was included in a study of CD8+ T cells in alopecia areata. The overall study: Scoring treated patients' severity relied on the percentage of scalp area affected.

Investigators isolated RNA and reverse transcribed it into cDNA to act as the sequencing template. TCRdb keeps only in-frame clones here, not all; method: immunoSEQ multiplex PCR. The data hold over 200,000 clones, with 64% observed a single time. The germline V gene encodes CDR1 SGHDT and CDR2 YYEEEE. The CDR3 totals 15 residues. V shed 2 bases and J 3 bases; nucleotides not matched to a gene: 4. As to treatment: oral pan-JAK inhibitor, 5-10 mg twice daily. The investigators collected lesional scalp punch biopsies and peripheral blood from alopecia areata patients. General study findings and limits: More clonal than normal scalp was lesional scalp, particularly alopecia totalis/universalis. Treatment with tofacitinib significantly lowered scalp clonality and reduced expanded CD8+ clones among the top 100.

The sequence derives from a human donor with alopecia areata. The rearrangement joins TRBV5-6 to TRBJ2-3, with TRBD2 matching over 9 bases. This sample comprised CD4+ T cells sorted from blood, obtained at week 4, from a patient treated with tofacitinib. CDR3 sequence (DNA): TGTGCCAGCAGCTTAGCGGGGGGACGAACAGATACGCAGTATTTT. It yields the protein CASSLAGGRTDTQYF.